These 28 T cell receptor beta chains originate from one sample sequenced in a study of cytomegalovirus exposure and HLA in healthy donors. 60 Vbeta and 13 Jbeta primers were used in PCR. Measured with immunoSEQ multiplex PCR; TCRdb has only the in-frame clones, and not every one. The sample includes 150,000 to 200,000 clones, around 82% seen only once; the top ten take around 0.25%. The sequenced sample was PBMCs. The source of these receptors is a boy between 10 and 17 years old in good health and CMV-seronegative.

J is TRBJ2-7 and V is TRBV7-9, with a weak D call TRBD2 (5 bases). The ends were cut back, 4 bases at V and 3 bases at J, with 16 bases in the middle. The CDR3 consists of 15 residues. Germline loops: CDR1 SEHNR, CDR2 FQNEAQ (reference sequence). The CDR3 coding sequence is TGTGCCAGCAGCTCGTCGCGGACCGGGGACTACGAGCAGTACTTC. Its translation is CASSSSRTGDYEQYF.

V and J are TRBV28 and TRBJ2-7, with D possibly matching TRBD1 (6 bases). Germline V gives CDR1 MDHEN, CDR2 SYDVKM. The ends were cut back, 3 bases at V and 0 bases at J, with 12 bases in the middle. The length of the CDR3 is 15 residues. CDR3 protein: CASSFRQESSYEQYF. As DNA, the CDR3 is TGTGCCAGCAGTTTCAGACAGGAGAGCTCCTACGAGCAGTACTTC.

The rearrangement uses TRBV5-4 and TRBJ1-1; 9 bases line up with TRBD1. Germline loops: CDR1 SGHNT, CDR2 YYREEE (reference sequence). V lost 3 bases to trimming and J lost 6 bases; unmatched junction nucleotides: 6. The CDR3 runs to 14 residues. CDR3 in DNA: TGTGCCAGCAGCTCAGGACAGGGGAAGGCTGAAGCTTTCTTT. This sequence encodes CASSSGQGKAEAFF.

This clone was recorded once. This chain joins TRBV6-1 and TRBJ1-2, with TRBD1 matching 7 bases. The length of the CDR3 is 15 residues. Germline V lookup: CDR1 MNHNS, CDR2 SASEGT. J gave up 2 bases and V 4 bases, and 7 bases lay outside the gene matches. Written as DNA, the CDR3 is TGTGCCAGCAGTGTGCGGGACAGCACAAACTATGGCTACACCTTC. Translated: CASSVRDSTNYGYTF.

This clone was seen more than once but under ten times. The chain recombines TRBV5-6 with TRBJ2-7; possible D gene TRBD2, 6 bases. Germline lookup yields CDR1 SGHDT and CDR2 YYEEEE. Trimming left V 0 bases short and J 7 bases short, with 11 bases between. The CDR3 has 13 residues. CDR3 sequence: CASSLVGREEQYF. CDR3 coding DNA: TGTGCCAGCAGCTTGGTCGGCCGGGAGGAGCAGTACTTC.

In its sample, this clone was seen once. The chain joins TRBV19 to TRBJ2-7, with D possibly TRBD2 on 5 matching bases. V lost 0 bases, J lost 0 bases, and 12 bases lay in between. Germline loops: CDR1 LNHDA, CDR2 SQIVND (reference sequence). This CDR3 spans 16 amino acids. CDR3 in DNA: TGTGCCAGTAGTATAGATGGAGGTGGAAACTCCTACGAGCAGTACTTC. Encoded protein: CASSIDGGGNSYEQYF.

The rearrangement links TRBV27 to TRBJ2-7; tentative D call: TRBD2 (5 bases). Per the germline V gene, CDR1 is MNHEY and CDR2 is SMNVEV (reference sequence). Trimming stripped 2 bases from V and 1 base from J, with 12 bases between. CDR3 length: 15 residues. The CDR3 DNA reads as TGTGCCAGCAGTTTAAGCGGTAAGCTTTCCTACGAGCAGTACTTC. Protein: CASSLSGKLSYEQYF.

The V and J genes are TRBV9 and TRBJ1-5; D is undetermined. Germline CDR1 reads SGDLS; CDR2 reads YYNGEE. V lost 0 bases and J lost 10, with 11 bases in between. The CDR3 runs to 13 residues. The CDR3 spells CASSVDGGRPQHF. CDR3 nucleotides: TGTGCCAGCAGCGTAGATGGAGGGCGCCCCCAGCATTTT.

This rearrangement joins TRBV5-1 to TRBJ2-7, with 10 nucleotides matching TRBD1. CDR3 size: 18 residues. Germline CDR1 SGHRS, CDR2 YFSETQ. The ends lost 2 bases at V and 1 base at J; junction bases unmatched: 12. The CDR3 region has the DNA TGCGCCAGCAGCTTCCTGACTCCGGGACAGGGGTCGTCCTACGAGCAGTACTTC. This gives the protein CASSFLTPGQGSSYEQYF.

V usage is TRBV9 and J usage is TRBJ1-4, with D tentatively TRBD1 (5 bases). Germline V CDR1 and CDR2: SGDLS, YYNGEE. Trimming took off 0 bases at V and 5 bases at J, with 11 bases between the two ends. The CDR3 runs to 15 residues. In DNA, the CDR3 is TGTGCCAGCAGCGTAGATGCAGGGAGGAATGAAAAACTGTTTTTT. Residues: CASSVDAGRNEKLFF.

This clone came up a few times. The chain joins TRBV5-4 to TRBJ2-3; D gene unclear. Per the germline V gene, CDR1 is SGHNT and CDR2 is YYREEE (reference sequence). The CDR3 length is 14 residues. V was shortened by 2 bases and J by 6 bases, with 13 bases between the two germline ends. The CDR3 region has the DNA TGTGCCAGCAGCTTTTTGCCCGGGTTCGATACGCAGTATTTT. Its protein is CASSFLPGFDTQYF.

This clone came up once. V usage is TRBV6-1 and J usage is TRBJ2-3; D is undetermined. Trimming pared 6 bases from V and 1 base from J, leaving 11 bases between. This CDR3 spans 14 amino acids. Germline CDR1 reads MNHNS; CDR2 reads SASEGT. The CDR3 protein is CASSEVRGTDTQYF. The CDR3, as DNA: TGTGCCAGCAGCGAGGTCCGGGGCACAGATACGCAGTATTTT.

This sequence joins TRBV5-4 and TRBJ2-3, with 14 bases fitting TRBD2. With V trimmed by 4 bases and J by 6 bases, 13 bases remained unmatched. The CDR3 is made up of 18 amino acids. CDR1 and CDR2 (germline): SGHNT, YYREEE (reference sequence). CDR3 bases: TGTGCCAGCAGCAAACCGGGACTAGCGGGAGACCCGCGGGATACGCAGTATTTT. Amino acids: CASSKPGLAGDPRDTQYF.

This clone is a singleton in its sample. The chain joins TRBV6-1 to TRBJ1-1, with D unresolved. This CDR3 contains 16 residues. Germline V gives CDR1 MNHNS, CDR2 SASEGT. Trimming took off 0 bases at V and 1 base at J, with 12 bases between the two ends. The CDR3 sequence: CASSEALRIPNTEAFF. The CDR3 nucleotides read TGTGCCAGCAGTGAAGCGCTCAGGATACCGAACACTGAAGCTTTCTTT.

Written as DNA, the CDR3 is TGTGCCAGCAGGGAACGACAGGGCCCCACAGATACGCAGTATTTT. Encoded protein: CASRERQGPTDTQYF. This chain joins TRBV2 and TRBJ2-3, with TRBD1 matching 7 bases. The CDR3 is made up of 15 amino acids. Germline-derived CDR1 and CDR2 are SNHLY and FYNNEI. V lost 6 bases and J lost 2; bases outside the gene matches: 8.

This chain uses TRBV11-2 with TRBJ1-4, with D perhaps TRBD1 (6 bases). Trimming took 5 bases from V and 0 from J, leaving 7 bases between them. The CDR3 has 14 residues. Germline CDR1 and CDR2: SGHAT and FQNNGV. The CDR3 reads CASSRTATNEKLFF. The CDR3 region has the DNA TGTGCCAGCAGCCGGACAGCAACTAATGAAAAACTGTTTTTT.

V gene TRBV28 combines with J gene TRBJ2-7, with D uncertain. This CDR3 region has 13 residues. The germline V and J ends were trimmed by 7 bases and 0 bases, with 10 bases remaining between them. CDR1 is MDHEN, CDR2 SYDVKM, per germline. The DNA of the CDR3 is TGTGCCAGCACCCTACCCCCCTCCTACGAGCAGTACTTC. Amino acid sequence: CASTLPPSYEQYF.

The chain links TRBV7-9 to TRBJ1-5, with TRBD1 matching 7 bases. CDR1 and CDR2 from the germline V gene are SEHNR and FQNEAQ (reference sequence). The J segment lost 6 bases and the V segment lost 5 bases, leaving 4 bases of the junction unmatched. The CDR3 extends over 13 amino acids. CDR3 bases: TGTGCCAGCAGCAGGGGGCTCGGTCAGCCCCAGCATTTT. Its translation: CASSRGLGQPQHF.

Only a few counts were recorded for this clone. The gene calls are TRBV9 and TRBJ2-1, with a possible D match to TRBD2 (6 bases). V shed 0 bases and J shed 6 bases, with 16 bases lying between them. Germline V gives CDR1 SGDLS, CDR2 YYNGEE. The CDR3 has 16 amino acids. The DNA of the CDR3 is TGTGCCAGCAGCGTAGATCGACTAGGGGAAATCAATGAGCAGTTCTTC. Translated, it gives CASSVDRLGEINEQFF.

The chain recombines TRBV5-8 with TRBJ2-7; D may be TRBD1 (5 bases). CDR1 and CDR2 (germline): SGHTS, YDEGEE. The CDR3 runs to 16 residues. V gave up 4 bases and J gave up 2 bases, with 19 bases separating them. In nucleotides, the CDR3 is TGTGCCAGCAGCGAACCATACAGGAGAATCACCTACGAGCAGTACTTC. Amino acid sequence: CASSEPYRRITYEQYF.

The rearrangement links TRBV11-2 to TRBJ2-1; no definite D call. V lost 5 bases, J lost 3 bases, and 17 bases lay in between. The CDR3 consists of 16 residues. Germline V gene sequence: CDR1 SGHAT, CDR2 FQNNGV. Here the CDR3 DNA reads TGTGCCAGCAGCCCCTCTCCGCTACCCTTCTACAATGAGCAGTTCTTC. Its translation: CASSPSPLPFYNEQFF.

The V and J genes are TRBV9 and TRBJ2-1, with TRBD1 matching over 9 bases. Germline V gene data show CDR1 as SGDLS and CDR2 as YYNGEE. Trimming cost V 3 bases and J 3 bases; bases outside gene matches: 10. The CDR3 spans 17 residues. The CDR3: CASSGTDRGRFYNEQFF. CDR3 coding DNA: TGTGCCAGCAGCGGGACGGACAGGGGACGGTTCTACAATGAGCAGTTCTTC.

V and J are TRBV10-3 and TRBJ2-1; 13 bases map to TRBD2. The germline CDR1 and CDR2 sequences are ENHRY and SYGVKD. J gave up 5 bases and V 4 bases, and 5 bases lay outside the gene matches. This CDR3 has 16 amino acids. The CDR3, as DNA: TGTGCCATCAGTGCCACGACTAGCGGGGGGCACAATGAGCAGTTCTTC. Translation gives CAISATTSGGHNEQFF.

The chain joins TRBV4-1 to TRBJ2-1; 9 bases match TRBD2. Germline V gene data show CDR1 as MGHRA and CDR2 as YSYEKL. V dropped 0 bases and J dropped 7; count of bases not matched to a gene: 10. This CDR3 comprises 17 residues. The CDR3 spells CASSQDNAGGQVNEQFF. The CDR3, as DNA: TGCGCCAGCAGCCAAGATAATGCGGGGGGGCAGGTAAATGAGCAGTTCTTC.

The chain links TRBV27 to TRBJ2-7; tentative D call: TRBD1 (6 bases). Germline lookup yields CDR1 MNHEY and CDR2 SMNVEV (reference sequence). This CDR3 region has 12 residues. Trimming took 2 bases from V and 6 from J, leaving 8 bases between them. DNA of the CDR3: TGTGCCAGCAGTTTACCAGGGGTCGAGCAGTACTTC. Encoded protein: CASSLPGVEQYF.

J is TRBJ1-2 and V is TRBV30, with D perhaps TRBD1 (6 bases). V was cut by 1 base and J by 4 bases, with 10 bases left in between. Germline values: CDR1 GTSNPN, CDR2 SVGIG (reference sequence). The CDR3 covers 13 residues. The CDR3 loop reads CAWSAQGPYGYTF. The CDR3 DNA sequence: TGTGCCTGGAGTGCACAGGGACCCTATGGCTACACCTTC.

This clone appeared a single time. CDR3 DNA: TGTGCCAGCAGCCCCGGACTTAAAAGGAGCTCCTACGAGCAGTACTTC. It encodes CASSPGLKRSSYEQYF. The V gene is TRBV5-4, the J gene TRBJ2-7; D may be TRBD2 (5 bases). The CDR3 runs to 16 residues. V lost 4 bases and J lost 0, with 17 bases in between. CDR1 SGHNT and CDR2 YYREEE come from the germline V gene (reference sequence).

The chain employs TRBV6-1 and TRBJ2-5; TRBD1 agrees at 8 bases. The germline V gene has CDR1 MNHNS and CDR2 SASEGT. V lost 5 bases to trimming and J lost 4 bases; unmatched junction nucleotides: 6. This CDR3 spans 14 amino acids. The CDR3 DNA reads TGTGCCAGCAGTACCTTAGACAGGGGAGAGACCCAGTACTTC. It codes for CASSTLDRGETQYF.